These T cell receptor beta chains were read from a single sample in a study of blood T cells in healthy people across ages. MiXCR, run by TCRdb on the 5' RACE reads, gives a single entry per CDR3 protein. The sample has roughly 800,000 distinct CDR3 sequences, more than 20% seen once. The data also belong to a second study, concerning T cells of mothers and their children.

Sequenced sample: blood. These receptors were obtained from a boy aged 5-17 years in good health. Each CDR3 is given with its conserved first and last residue. The D gene is left open where the match is weak. Clone size appears in some rows only: once, few, many, or a class for an expanded clone.

V	D	size	J	CDR3	DNA
TRBV7-6	NA	NA	TRBJ1-1	CASSRYPDRLGESTEAFF	TGTGCCAGCAGCCGTTACCCAGACAGGCTAGGGGAGAGCACTGAAGCTTTCTTT
TRBV28	TRBD2	NA	TRBJ2-7	CASSTYSGSSEQYF	TGTGCCAGCAGTACATATAGCGGGAGTAGCGAGCAGTACTTC
TRBV4-3	NA	NA	TRBJ2-7	CASSQDLDRYYEQYF	TGCGCCAGCAGCCAAGATTTGGACCGATACTACGAGCAGTACTTC
TRBV7-2	NA	few	TRBJ2-5	CASSNTGTVRETQYF	TGTGCCAGCAGCAATACCGGGACGGTTCGGGAGACCCAGTACTTC
TRBV9	TRBD2	NA	TRBJ2-7	CASSVAKVSGSHEQYF	TGTGCCAGCAGCGTAGCTAAGGTTAGCGGGAGCCACGAGCAGTACTTC
TRBV28	NA	few	TRBJ2-1	CASSSEGRWGNEQFF	TGTGCCAGCAGTTCTGAGGGGAGGTGGGGCAATGAGCAGTTCTTC
TRBV20-1	NA	few	TRBJ1-1	CSASWQTNTEAFF	TGCAGTGCTAGTTGGCAGACAAACACTGAAGCTTTCTTT
TRBV20-1	NA	NA	TRBJ2-7	CSARSPEGGAYGQYF	TGCAGTGCTAGATCCCCAGAGGGGGGGGCCTACGGGCAGTACTTC
TRBV9	NA	NA	TRBJ1-5	CASSLGNSNQPQHF	TGTGCCAGCAGCCTAGGAAATAGCAATCAGCCCCAGCATTTT
TRBV28	TRBD2	NA	TRBJ2-7	CASSLLAGGLYEQYF	TGTGCCAGCAGTTTATTAGCGGGGGGGCTCTACGAGCAGTACTTC
TRBV12-3/TRBV12-4	NA	many	TRBJ2-4	CASSSPGLAKNIQYF	TGTGCCAGCAGTTCTCCGGGGCTAGCCAAAAACATTCAGTACTTC
TRBV20-1	NA	few	TRBJ2-1	CSATSGTREQFF	TGCAGTGCTACCTCCGGGACCCGAGAGCAGTTCTTC
TRBV7-9	NA	few	TRBJ1-1	CASSQMDLNTVAFF	TGTGCCAGCAGTCAGATGGACTTGAACACTGTAGCTTTCTTT
TRBV18	TRBD2	few	TRBJ2-5	CASSRPGLGYQETQYF	TGTGCCAGCTCACGACCGGGACTAGGATACCAAGAGACCCAGTACTTC
TRBV7-9	NA	NA	TRBJ2-1	CASTDGGRGQFF	TGTGCCAGCACCGACGGAGGGCGTGGGCAGTTCTTC
TRBV6-5	TRBD1	NA	TRBJ2-5	CASSLRDRGYQETQYF	TGTGCCAGCAGTCTCCGGGACAGAGGTTACCAAGAGACCCAGTACTTC
TRBV7-9	NA	few	TRBJ1-6	CASSLVGTSSPLHF	TGTGCCAGCAGCTTAGTTGGGACTAGTTCACCCCTCCACTTT
TRBV5-1	TRBD1	NA	TRBJ2-6	CASSLVSRGGANVLTF	TGCGCCAGCAGCTTGGTATCCAGGGGGGGGGCCAACGTCCTGACTTTC
TRBV28	TRBD1	NA	TRBJ2-5	CASSPGTGGGPSQETQYF	TGTGCCAGCAGTCCTGGGACAGGGGGCGGCCCGAGCCAAGAGACCCAGTACTTC
TRBV7-8	NA	NA	TRBJ2-5	CASSPKVDQYF	TGTGCCAGCAGCCCGAAGGTCGACCAGTACTTC
TRBV2	NA	few	TRBJ2-1	CVSTSQRRTNEQFF	TGTGTCAGCACCTCCCAACGCCGCACCAATGAGCAGTTCTTC
TRBV20-1	TRBD1	NA	TRBJ1-1	CSARDRVMWDAEAFF	TGCAGTGCTAGGGACAGGGTAATGTGGGACGCTGAAGCTTTCTTT
TRBV5-1	NA	NA	TRBJ2-7	CASSTAPQSTYEQYF	TGCGCCAGCAGCACAGCCCCACAATCCACCTACGAGCAGTACTTC
TRBV12-3/TRBV12-4	NA	NA	TRBJ2-7	CASSIRSGGSYEQYF	TGTGCCAGCAGTATTCGGTCCGGGGGCTCCTACGAGCAGTACTTC
TRBV6-2/TRBV6-3	NA	NA	TRBJ2-7	CASKSGGFAYEQYF	TGTGCCAGCAAAAGCGGCGGATTCGCCTACGAGCAGTACTTC
TRBV29-1	TRBD2	few	TRBJ2-5	CSVGPGGEGLGETQYF	TGCAGCGTTGGGCCCGGGGGGGAAGGCTTGGGAGAGACCCAGTACTTC
TRBV20-1	NA	few	TRBJ2-5	CSARDAKGYQESQYF	TGCAGCGCTAGAGATGCCAAGGGGTACCAAGAGTCCCAGTACTTC
TRBV7-2	TRBD1	NA	TRBJ2-2	CASSLGQHRELFF	TGTGCCAGCAGCTTGGGACAGCACCGGGAGCTGTTTTTT
TRBV7-3	TRBD2	few	TRBJ2-1	CASSLAPVAGGRNEQFF	TGTGCCAGCAGCTTAGCCCCTGTTGCGGGGGGGCGAAATGAGCAGTTCTTC
TRBV6-5	TRBD2	few	TRBJ2-3	CASSRRTSGTDTQYF	TGTGCCAGCAGCCGCCGGACTAGCGGAACAGATACGCAGTATTTT
TRBV12-3/TRBV12-4	NA	few	TRBJ1-2	CASSLEVRGLTYNYGYTF	TGTGCCAGCAGTTTAGAGGTTAGAGGACTCACCTATAACTATGGCTACACCTTC
TRBV6-2/TRBV6-3	TRBD1	NA	TRBJ2-7	CASSYSSGQLYEQYF	TGTGCCAGCAGTTACTCGTCGGGACAGCTATACGAGCAGTACTTC
TRBV29-1	NA	few	TRBJ2-7	CSAQGGYEQYF	TGCAGCGCCCAAGGGGGCTACGAGCAGTACTTC
TRBV4-3	NA	NA	TRBJ2-1	CASSPRAAGGGYNEQFF	TGCGCCAGCAGCCCCCGTGCTGCAGGAGGGGGGTACAATGAGCAGTTCTTC
TRBV28	NA	few	TRBJ2-1	CASSSPQEGYNEQFF	TGTGCCAGCAGTTCCCCCCAAGAGGGGTACAATGAGCAGTTCTTC
TRBV7-3	NA	NA	TRBJ2-5	CASSQTGSEGETQYF	TGTGCCAGCAGCCAGACAGGATCCGAAGGAGAGACCCAGTACTTC
TRBV24-1	TRBD1	NA	TRBJ2-7	CATSDRTGVHEQYF	TGTGCCACCAGTGATAGGACAGGCGTGCACGAGCAGTACTTC
TRBV12-3/TRBV12-4	NA	NA	TRBJ2-3	CASSYGAASLSTDTQYF	TGTGCCAGCAGTTATGGGGCGGCTAGCCTTAGCACAGATACGCAGTATTTT
TRBV5-1	NA	NA	TRBJ2-7	CASSLGLAEFFTYEQYF	TGCGCCAGCAGCTTGGGGTTGGCGGAGTTTTTTACCTACGAGCAGTACTTC
TRBV6-1	NA	few	TRBJ1-4	CASSSWTPLWANEKLFF	TGTGCCAGCAGCTCATGGACTCCCCTTTGGGCTAATGAAAAACTGTTTTTT
TRBV4-1	NA	few	TRBJ1-4	CASSQDPTPEGEKLFF	TGCGCCAGCAGCCAAGACCCGACCCCGGAGGGCGAAAAACTGTTTTTT
TRBV28	NA	NA	TRBJ2-5	CASSSSQFTGETQYF	TGTGCCAGCAGTTCCAGCCAATTTACGGGAGAGACCCAGTACTTC